This record looks at one T cell receptor beta chain sequence and its context. The record originates from a study of blood T cell repertoires in COVID-19. About the study: Samples came from the United States, Italy and Spain, spanning acute and convalescent COVID-19.

Profiled with immunoSEQ multiplex PCR; TCRdb holds only in-frame clones, not every one. In the table there are about 310,000 clones, around nine tenths of which are singletons. This CDR3 region has 13 residues. V shed 8 bases and J shed 7 bases, with 14 bases lying between them. From germline, CDR1 is MNHNY and CDR2 SVGAGI (reference sequence). The chain combines TRBV6-6 with TRBJ1-4; no clear D. The specimen sequenced was peripheral blood. The receptor was derived from a man aged 50 to 59 with active or convalescent COVID-19. Here the CDR3 DNA reads TGTGCCAGCGGCCGGAAGTGGAGTGAAAAACTGTTTTTT. This encodes CASGRKWSEKLFF.